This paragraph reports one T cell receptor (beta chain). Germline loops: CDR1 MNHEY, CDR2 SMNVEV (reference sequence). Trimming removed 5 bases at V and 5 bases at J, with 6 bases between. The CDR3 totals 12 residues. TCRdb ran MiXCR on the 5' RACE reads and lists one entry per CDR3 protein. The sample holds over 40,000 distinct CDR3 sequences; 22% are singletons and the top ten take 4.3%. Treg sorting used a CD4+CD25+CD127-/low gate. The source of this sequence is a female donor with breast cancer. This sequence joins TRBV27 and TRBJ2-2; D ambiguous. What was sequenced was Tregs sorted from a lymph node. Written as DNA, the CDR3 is TGTGCCAGCAGTCCCGAAACCGGGGAGCTGTTTTTT. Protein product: CASSPETGELFF.